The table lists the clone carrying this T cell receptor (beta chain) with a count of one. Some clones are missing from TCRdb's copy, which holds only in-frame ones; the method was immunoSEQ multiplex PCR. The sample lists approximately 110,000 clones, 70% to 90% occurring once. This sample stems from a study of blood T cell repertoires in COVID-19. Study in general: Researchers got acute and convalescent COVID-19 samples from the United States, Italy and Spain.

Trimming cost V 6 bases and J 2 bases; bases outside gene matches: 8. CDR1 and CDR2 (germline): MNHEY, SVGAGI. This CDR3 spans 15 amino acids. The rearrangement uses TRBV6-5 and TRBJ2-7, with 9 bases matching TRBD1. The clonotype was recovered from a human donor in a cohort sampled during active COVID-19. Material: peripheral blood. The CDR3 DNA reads TGTGCCAGCAGATCTGGACAGGGGAGGCCCTACGAGCAGTACTTC. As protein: CASRSGQGRPYEQYF.